This T cell receptor beta chain derives from a study of read filtering for tumor transcriptome and immune sequencing. Across the study: Under 10 patients were R-ISS I, 16 were R-ISS II, six or seven were R-ISS III.

Every patient had bone marrow sampled while the disease was active. From about 0.4 ug of RNA, a library with molecular barcoded alpha/delta and beta/gamma adaptors was made. Each CDR3 protein is one row after TCRdb ran MiXCR on the reads. The repertoire holds roughly 56,000 distinct CDR3 sequences, roughly a fifth seen once, with about an eighth in the top ten. This clonotype came up many times. Losses at the gene ends were 6 bases for V and 10 bases for J; bases not matched to a gene: 26. Germline CDR1 reads DFQATT; CDR2 reads SNEGSKA (reference sequence). The length of the CDR3 is 18 residues. This TCR came from a donor over 35 with multiple myeloma. The sequencing input was a population of CD138-negative cells sorted from bone marrow. The J gene is TRBJ2-3, the V gene TRBV20-1; TRBD1 agrees at 9 bases. The CDR3 protein is CSAANSVGQGKLRVSQYF. As DNA, the CDR3 is TGCAGTGCCGCAAACTCCGTCGGACAGGGGAAATTGAGGGTGTCGCAGTATTTT.